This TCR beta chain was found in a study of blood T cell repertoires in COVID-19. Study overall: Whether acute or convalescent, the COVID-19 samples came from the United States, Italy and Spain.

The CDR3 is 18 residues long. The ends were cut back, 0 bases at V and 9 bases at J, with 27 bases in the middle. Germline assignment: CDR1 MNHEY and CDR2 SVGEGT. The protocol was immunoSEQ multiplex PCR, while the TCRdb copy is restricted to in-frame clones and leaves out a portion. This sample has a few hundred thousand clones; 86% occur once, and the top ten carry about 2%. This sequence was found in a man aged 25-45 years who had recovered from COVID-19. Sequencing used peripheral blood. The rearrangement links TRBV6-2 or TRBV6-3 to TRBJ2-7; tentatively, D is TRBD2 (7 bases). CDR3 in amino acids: CASSYSGEGEGWVNGQYF. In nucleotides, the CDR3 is TGTGCCAGCAGTTACTCGGGTGAGGGGGAGGGGTGGGTGAATGGGCAGTACTTC.